This T cell receptor (beta chain) appears in the sequencing data of a study of blood T cells in healthy people across ages. The CDR3 sequence is 13 residues long. Trimming removed 5 bases at V and 6 bases at J, with 11 bases between. For the second PCR, which ran for roughly 6 to 12 cycles, a sample-barcoded 5' primer and a J-beta primer mix were used. TCRdb analysed the 5' RACE reads with MiXCR anew, one entry per CDR3 protein. Seen here are about 1.4 million distinct CDR3 sequences, around 59% observed once, and the top ten hold approximately 7%. Per-sample PBMC isolation yielded at least 6 million cells.

Material: blood. The chain links TRBV12-3 or TRBV12-4 to TRBJ1-5; perhaps TRBD1 as D (5 bases). This TCR was recovered from a man aged 18-30 years in good health. The DNA for the CDR3 is TGTGCCAGCAGTGGGAGGGGAGGTCAGCCCCAGCATTTT. Protein product: CASSGRGGQPQHF.